The clone carrying this T cell receptor (beta chain) has just a few counts. Together with a sample-barcoded 5' primer, a J-beta primer mix was included in a second PCR lasting about 6 to 11 cycles. MiXCR, applied by TCRdb to the 5' RACE reads, yields one record per CDR3 protein. Among under 800,000 distinct CDR3 sequences listed, roughly 44% were seen once. The CDR3 length is 17 residues. The junction had 7 bases not matched to a gene; V was cut back by 1 base and J by 5 bases. Germline-derived CDR1 and CDR2 are SGHAT and FQNNGV. The sample originates from a study of blood T cells in healthy people across ages.

Sequences were obtained from blood. The chain employs TRBV11-2 and TRBJ2-3; 12 nucleotides align to TRBD2. This sequence originates from a woman in her sixties or seventies in good health. CDR3 loop: CASSLVGSTSGGDTQYF. As DNA, the CDR3 is TGTGCCAGCAGCTTAGTTGGCTCGACTAGCGGGGGAGATACGCAGTATTTT.